The 17 T cell receptor beta chains below come from one sample, sequenced in a study of metastatic and nonmetastatic thyroid tumors (dated by TCRdb to 2018 to 2020). No treatment had been received by any patient before thyroid surgery. The library was produced with PCR. Data came from an Illumina HiSeq 4000. TCRdb's own reprocessing of the public reads used fastp at Q25 and MiXCR and kept productive beta chains. The sample records about 33,000 clones, over 15% of which are singletons. The ten largest clones represent around 12% of the sample. The sequencing sample was made of blood. These receptors were obtained from a male donor with papillary thyroid cancer or a benign thyroid nodule (not recorded which). Some clones in this sample may be carry-over from other donors' samples.

V gene TRBV27 combines with J gene TRBJ1-2; 7 bases fit TRBD1. The V segment lost 6 bases and the J segment 4 bases; nucleotides outside the gene matches: 5. The germline gives CDR1 MNHEY, CDR2 SMNVEV (reference sequence). CDR3 length: 13 amino acids. This CDR3 is CASSIRTGYGYTF. For the CDR3, the DNA is TGTGCCAGCAGCATACGGACAGGCTATGGCTACACCTTC.

This clone showed up many times. The V gene is TRBV5-6, the J gene TRBJ2-1; the match to TRBD2 covers 8 bases. J gave up 3 bases and V 4 bases, and 9 bases lay outside the gene matches. The CDR3 contains 16 residues. Germline V gene data show CDR1 as SGHDT and CDR2 as YYEEEE. The CDR3: CASSQIAGTLYNEQFF. In nucleotides, the CDR3 is TGTGCCAGCAGCCAAATAGCGGGAACCCTCTACAATGAGCAGTTCTTC.

The chain employs TRBV6-4 and TRBJ1-2; D is unresolved. The CDR3 totals 13 residues. Germline V lookup: CDR1 MRHNA, CDR2 SNTAGT. V lost 8 bases and J lost 4, with 14 bases in between. The CDR3 here is CASPYQETYGYTF. CDR3 in DNA: TGTGCCAGCCCGTATCAGGAGACCTATGGCTACACCTTC.

This clone showed up many times. A much larger clonotype is one base distant, so this may be a read error. V usage is TRBV7-2 and J usage is TRBJ1-1; weak D call: TRBD1 (5 bases). Germline CDR1 reads SGHTA; CDR2 reads FQGNSA. Trimming left V 7 bases short and J 7 bases short, with 13 bases between. The CDR3 covers 12 residues. The CDR3: CASNLNRIEAFF. The CDR3 region has the DNA TGTGCCAGCAACCTCAACAGGATTGAAGCTTTCTTT.

Details on this clone: A read error may be the cause here, since a much bigger clone is one base away. This rearrangement joins TRBV4-2 to TRBJ1-1; possible D gene TRBD1, 5 bases. Trimming shortened V by 4 bases and J by 1 base, and 10 bases separated the two germline ends. Germline V gives CDR1 LGHNA, CDR2 YNFKEQ. The CDR3 contains 14 residues. The CDR3 sequence is CASSPGPQNTEAFF. DNA of the CDR3: TGTGCCAGCAGCCCGGGACCACAGAACACTGAAGCTTTCTTT.

The sample holds many counts of this clone. The chain is built from TRBV4-2 and TRBJ2-3; 7 positions match TRBD2. The junction had 15 bases not matched to a gene; V was cut back by 3 bases and J by 3 bases. Germline V gene data show CDR1 as LGHNA and CDR2 as YNFKEQ. There are 18 residues in the CDR3. Written as DNA, the CDR3 is TGTGCCAGCAGCCATGGGACTACATTACTAGAAGCTACAGATACGCAGTATTTT. Protein sequence: CASSHGTTLLEATDTQYF.

This clone was seen repeatedly, ten times or more. The CDR3 spells CASSQGLVASGNTIYF. CDR3 sequence (DNA): TGCGCCAGCAGCCAAGGTTTAGTTGCCTCTGGAAACACCATATATTTT. V is TRBV5-1 and J is TRBJ1-3; D is unresolved. Germline assignment: CDR1 SGHRS and CDR2 YFSETQ. This CDR3 has 16 residues. Trimming removed 4 bases at V and 0 bases at J, with 14 bases between.

This clone has a count of ten or more. The chain combines TRBV5-4 with TRBJ1-2; a possible D gene is TRBD1 (5 bases). The V end was cut by 1 base, the J end by 3 bases, with 10 bases between. The CDR3 runs 14 residues. Germline CDR1 is SGHNT and CDR2 is YYREEE (reference sequence). The CDR3 protein is CASSLRLGDYGYTF. DNA for the CDR3: TGTGCCAGCAGCTTGAGGCTGGGGGACTATGGCTACACCTTC.

This clone occurred many times. This chain connects TRBV3-2 to TRBJ2-1; the DNA was not compared with TRBD2, the D call given in the table. TRBV3-2 is termed a pseudogene. There are 19 residues in the CDR3. The CDR3 DNA sequence: TGTGCCAGCAGCCCCCCAAGCCCAACGAGCGGGGGGGCCTACAATGAGCAGTTCTTC. This codes for CASSPPSPTSGGAYNEQFF.

V is TRBV19 and J is TRBJ2-3; TRBD1 matches at 7 bases. The germline CDR1 and CDR2 sequences are LNHDA and SQIVND (reference sequence). Trimming took 3 bases from V and 4 from J; bases not matched to a gene: 7. CDR3 length: 15 amino acids. This CDR3 is CASSIQGELSDTQYF. The DNA for the CDR3 is TGTGCCAGTAGTATTCAGGGGGAGCTGTCAGATACGCAGTATTTT.

Here the CDR3 reads CAWSAQAGNTIYF. The DNA for the CDR3 is TGTGCCTGGAGTGCCCAGGCTGGAAACACCATATATTTT. The chain couples TRBV30 to TRBJ1-3, with D unclear. V was cut by 1 base and J by 2 bases, with 6 bases left in between. CDR1 and CDR2 (germline): GTSNPN, SVGIG (reference sequence). This CDR3 spans 13 amino acids.

Many counts were recorded for this clone. The chain uses TRBV9 and TRBJ2-7, with 14 bases lining up with TRBD2. CDR1 SGDLS and CDR2 YYNGEE come from the germline V gene. The CDR3 covers 15 residues. The V and J ends lost 0 bases and 5 bases, in that order; junction bases with no gene match: 1. The CDR3 reads CASSVGLAGGHEQYF. In DNA, the CDR3 is TGTGCCAGCAGCGTAGGACTAGCGGGGGGGCACGAGCAGTACTTC. Combining the CDR3 with reference TRBV9 and TRBJ2-7 gives the whole variable domain DSGVTQTPKHLITATGQRVTLRCSPRSGDLSVYWYQQSLDQGLQFLIQYYNGEERAKGNILERFSAQQFPDLHSELNLSSLELGDSALYFCASSVGLAGGHEQYFGPGTRLTVT.

This clone was observed at least ten times. V gene TRBV7-9 combines with J gene TRBJ2-3, with a tentative D call TRBD2 (6 bases). CDR1 and CDR2 from the germline V gene are SEHNR and FQNEAQ (reference sequence). The CDR3 has 13 amino acids. The V gene lost 5 bases and the J gene lost 14 bases, with 20 bases spanning the gap. CDR3 loop: CASSPKTPEGWYF. CDR3 DNA: TGTGCCAGCAGCCCTAAGACCCCGGAGGGTTGGTATTTT.

About this clone itself: A clone one base away is much larger, so this may be a read error. Additional DNA sequences in this sample encode the identical CDR3. The gene calls are TRBV10-1 and TRBJ1-4; D is unclear. CDR3 length: 13 residues. CDR1 is WNHNN, CDR2 SYGVQD, per germline (reference sequence). This chain's CDR3 is CASSIAGNEKLFF. CDR3 DNA sequence: TGCGCCAGTTCAATCGCGGGAAATGAAAAACTGTTTTTC.

Many counts were recorded for this clone. A much larger clone sits a single nucleotide away, making a read error possible. V usage is TRBV28 and J usage is TRBJ2-2, with a possible D match to TRBD1 (6 bases). V lost 6 bases and J lost 7, with 24 bases in between. Germline CDR1 is MDHEN and CDR2 is SYDVKM. This CDR3 comprises 17 residues. The CDR3 spells CASRTGTTTVRGGELFF. In DNA form, the CDR3 reads TGTGCCAGCAGAACCGGGACAACCACGGTCCGGGGCGGGGAGCTGTTTTTT. Looking up the rest from reference TRBV28 and TRBJ2-2 gives the full variable domain: DVKVTQSSRYLVKRTGEKVFLECVQDMDHENMFWYRQDPGLGLRLIYFSYDVKMKEKGDIPEGYSVSREKKERFSLILESASTNQTSMYLCASRTGTTTVRGGELFFGEGSRLTVL.

This clone is categorized as medium-sized. The CDR3 sequence: CASSALPPSGGGSPLHF. For the CDR3, the DNA is TGTGCCAGCAGTGCCCTCCCCCCGTCAGGGGGCGGTTCACCCCTCCACTTT. The rearrangement links TRBV28 to TRBJ1-6; 8 positions match TRBD1. J lost 9 bases, V lost 5 bases, and 15 bases had no gene match. CDR3 length: 17 residues. CDR1 and CDR2 (germline): MDHEN, SYDVKM.

This clone was counted ten times or more. The chain is built from TRBV12-3 or TRBV12-4 and TRBJ1-6; D is possibly TRBD1 (6 bases). Trimming shortened V by 2 bases and J by 11 bases, and 10 bases separated the two germline ends. This CDR3 has 13 amino acids. The CDR3 sequence: CASSLRGDAPLHF. In DNA form, the CDR3 reads TGTGCCAGCAGTTTAAGGGGGGACGCACCCCTCCACTTT.